The present T cell receptor (beta chain) was sequenced within a study of OX40 agonist ivuxolimab in advanced cancers. Broader study findings: There were, on average, more expanded clones in CD8+ T cells than in CD4+.

The germline gives CDR1 MNHGY, CDR2 SVAAGI. The V end lost 3 bases, the J end lost 3 bases, and 8 bases lay between the germline ends. The CDR3 extends over 13 amino acids. Concerning this clone itself: The antigen is undetermined.

The method was immunoSEQ multiplex PCR; TCRdb's version includes in-frame clones alone and lacks a portion of them. Here the sample spans roughly 12,000 clones, 65% to 80% being singletons. Specimen: CD4+ or CD8+ T cells sorted from blood, collected in a trial of the OX40 agonist ivuxolimab. The sequence derives from an adult with an advanced solid tumor such as melanoma, head and neck, liver or kidney cancer. The chain couples TRBV6-9 to TRBJ1-2, with D unresolved. The CDR3 spells CASSYSGYYGYTF. The CDR3 nucleotides are TGTGCCAGCAGTTACTCAGGCTACTATGGCTACACCTTC.